Listed below are T cell receptor beta chains from one sample, sequenced in a study of cytomegalovirus exposure and HLA in healthy donors. Libraries were prepared by immunoSEQ multiplex PCR; TCRdb keeps only in-frame clonotypes and omits some of them. The table shows about 140,000 clones, with around 80% occurring only once. The sequenced material came from PBMCs. The receptors here all came from a man aged 40-49 years in good health and CMV-seronegative. Both conserved end residues are part of each CDR3. The D gene is left open where the match is weak. Where a row states a size, it is once, few, many or the class of an expanded clone; other rows omit it.

d_call j_call v_call clone_size cdr3_aa cdr3_nt
TRBD1 TRBJ2-7 TRBV6-5 . CASSWTGGISYEQYF TGTGCCAGCAGTTGGACAGGGGGTATATCCTACGAGCAGTACTTC
. TRBJ2-2 TRBV7-9 . CASSLLGVTNTGELFF TGTGCCAGCAGCTTACTAGGGGTCACGAACACCGGGGAGCTGTTTTTT
. TRBJ1-5 TRBV7-8 . CASSLVSVEGNQPQHF TGTGCCAGCAGCTTAGTATCAGTTGAGGGCAATCAGCCCCAGCATTTT
. TRBJ1-2 TRBV4-2 . CASSLDADSLTNYGYTF TGTGCCAGCAGCCTCGATGCGGACAGCCTCACGAACTATGGCTACACCTTC
. TRBJ1-3 TRBV7-9 . CASSPSGIAGNTIYF TGTGCCAGCAGCCCATCGGGGATCGCTGGAAACACCATATATTTT
TRBD2 TRBJ2-1 TRBV9 . CASSALAGGSYNEQFF TGTGCCAGCAGCGCATTAGCGGGGGGCTCCTACAATGAGCAGTTCTTC
. TRBJ2-5 TRBV27 . CASRQSFPETQYF TGTGCCAGCAGGCAAAGCTTCCCGGAGACCCAGTACTTC
. TRBJ2-5 TRBV6-5 . CASSQMGGEETQYF TGTGCCAGCAGTCAAATGGGGGGAGAAGAGACCCAGTACTTC
. TRBJ2-3 TRBV14 . CASSHRQGIGGTDTQYF TGTGCCAGCAGCCATCGTCAGGGGATAGGCGGCACAGATACGCAGTATTTT
. TRBJ1-1 TRBV7-3 . CASSQDNTEAFF TGTGCCAGCAGCCAGGATAACACTGAAGCTTTCTTT
. TRBJ1-4 TRBV15 . CATSRFLGRTLEKLFF TGTGCCACCAGCAGATTCCTGGGGAGGACCCTTGAAAAACTGTTTTTT
TRBD1 TRBJ1-1 TRBV19 . CASDSGTENTEAFF TGTGCCAGCGACTCCGGGACAGAGAACACTGAAGCTTTCTTT
TRBD1 TRBJ1-5 TRBV19 . CASSTGQAGIQPQHF TGTGCCAGTAGTACCGGACAGGCCGGCATACAGCCCCAGCATTTT
. TRBJ1-1 TRBV4-3 . CASSRDRGGITEAFF TGCGCCAGCAGCCGTGATCGGGGGGGGATTACTGAAGCTTTCTTT
TRBD1 TRBJ1-6 TRBV27 once CASSLGTENSPLHF TGTGCCAGCAGTTTAGGGACAGAAAATTCACCCCTCCACTTT
. TRBJ1-1 TRBV28 . CASSSLGRGTPKAFF TGTGCCAGCAGTTCCCTCGGCAGGGGTACTCCCAAAGCTTTCTTT
TRBD1 TRBJ1-2 TRBV27 . CASSPRQGDNYGYTF TGTGCCAGCAGTCCGCGACAGGGCGACAACTATGGCTACACCTTC
TRBD1 TRBJ2-1 TRBV7-8 . CASSLRDRGIWEQFF TGTGCCAGCAGCCTCCGGGACAGGGGAATATGGGAGCAGTTCTTC
. TRBJ2-3 TRBV14 few CASSPSGQGSNTQYF TGTGCCAGCAGCCCTTCCGGGCAGGGATCGAATACGCAGTATTTT
. TRBJ1-1 TRBV5-4 . CASSLGGGGYTEAFF TGTGCCAGCAGCTTGGGCGGGGGAGGTTACACTGAAGCTTTCTTT
. TRBJ2-7 TRBV4-1 . CASSRDRGIGSYEQYF TGCGCCAGCAGCCGAGATAGGGGTATCGGCTCCTACGAGCAGTACTTC
TRBD1 TRBJ2-2 TRBV7-9 . CASSLGQGIGTGELFF TGTGCCAGCAGTTTAGGACAGGGTATCGGCACCGGGGAGCTGTTTTTT
TRBD2 TRBJ2-3 TRBV5-4 once CASSLAGGRPTTDTQYF TGTGCCAGCAGCTTAGCGGGGGGGCGTCCAACAACAGATACGCAGTATTTT
. TRBJ2-7 TRBV9 once CASSVAGTNEQYF TGTGCCAGCAGCGTAGCCGGGACAAACGAGCAGTACTTC
TRBD1 TRBJ1-2 TRBV18 . CASSSAQGAKTYGYTF TGTGCCAGCTCATCCGCACAGGGGGCGAAGACATATGGCTACACCTTC
TRBD1 TRBJ1-2 TRBV5-6 . CASSPDRGYNYGYTF TGTGCCAGCAGCCCGGACAGGGGATATAACTATGGCTACACCTTC
TRBD1 TRBJ2-7 TRBV27 once CASSLATGDDEQYF TGTGCCAGCAGTTTGGCGACAGGGGATGACGAGCAGTACTTC
. TRBJ2-6 TRBV2 few CASSGQSGAGANVLTF TGTGCCAGCAGCGGACAATCTGGGGCTGGGGCCAACGTCCTGACTTTC
. TRBJ2-1 TRBV5-1 . CASRSQQGSSYNEQFF TGCGCCAGCAGATCTCAACAGGGAAGCTCCTACAATGAGCAGTTCTTC
. TRBJ1-2 TRBV20-1 . CSAIAGSYTF TGCAGTGCTATAGCCGGGAGCTACACCTTC
. TRBJ2-7 TRBV7-9 few CASSGYRVDEQYF TGTGCCAGCAGCGGCTACAGGGTAGACGAGCAGTACTTC
TRBD1 TRBJ2-5 TRBV15 . CATRDRGETQYF TGTGCCACCAGGGACAGGGGGGAGACCCAGTACTTC
TRBD1 TRBJ2-7 TRBV5-4 . CASSLTGGYEQYF TGTGCCAGCAGCTTGACAGGGGGCTACGAGCAGTACTTC
TRBD2 TRBJ2-5 TRBV4-1 . CASSRSWGLAGGLLGTQYF TGCGCCAGCAGCCGCTCCTGGGGACTAGCGGGGGGCCTCCTGGGGACCCAGTACTTC
. TRBJ2-7 TRBV29-1 . CSAGGGEEQYF TGCAGCGCCGGAGGGGGGGAAGAGCAGTACTTC
. TRBJ2-1 TRBV10-1 . CASSDSRHSYNEQFF TGCGCCAGCAGTGATTCGCGCCATTCCTACAATGAGCAGTTCTTC
. TRBJ1-1 TRBV5-6 . CASSLLGQTNTEAFF TGTGCCAGCAGCTTGCTAGGACAGACGAACACTGAAGCTTTCTTT
TRBD1 TRBJ2-3 TRBV4-1 . CASSQPVGTGVQTDTQYF TGCGCCAGCAGCCAACCGGTTGGGACAGGGGTACAGACAGATACGCAGTATTTT
. TRBJ2-3 TRBV18 . CASSPTANTDTQYF TGTGCCAGCTCACCGACAGCCAACACAGATACGCAGTATTTT
. TRBJ1-1 TRBV4-1 . CASSRYAGVMNTEAFF TGCGCCAGCAGCCGGTACGCGGGCGTAATGAACACTGAAGCTTTCTTT
TRBD1 TRBJ2-7 TRBV19 . CASSIGYRGSAYEQYF TGTGCCAGTAGTATAGGGTACAGGGGGTCCGCCTACGAGCAGTACTTC
TRBD2 TRBJ2-3 TRBV4-2 . CASSQWTSGGDIASTDTQYF TGTGCCAGCAGCCAGTGGACTAGCGGGGGGGATATTGCTAGCACAGATACGCAGTATTTT
TRBD2 TRBJ2-5 TRBV2 . CASRLRGGGEETQYF TGTGCCAGCAGGTTACGGGGGGGTGGGGAAGAGACCCAGTACTTC
TRBD1 TRBJ1-5 TRBV5-1 . CASSWGQGEEPQHF TGCGCCAGCAGCTGGGGACAGGGTGAGGAGCCCCAGCATTTT
. TRBJ1-2 TRBV27 . CASSLQGPYGYTF TGTGCCAGCAGTTTACAGGGCCCGTATGGCTACACCTTC
TRBD1 TRBJ1-5 TRBV28 . CASRIRGPRRAQPQHF TGTGCCAGCAGGATCAGGGGGCCACGCCGAGCTCAGCCCCAGCATTTT
. TRBJ1-3 TRBV7-2 . CASSLARTAGNTIYF TGTGCCAGCAGCTTAGCGCGGACAGCTGGAAACACCATATATTTT
. TRBJ1-2 TRBV5-1 . CASSDSSQGNGYTF TGCGCCAGCAGCGATTCCAGTCAGGGAAATGGCTACACCTTC